The sequence of this T cell receptor (beta chain) was determined in a study of cytomegalovirus exposure and HLA in healthy donors. With respect to this clone: The antigen remains undetermined.

The donors were members of the validation cohort comprising approximately 110 subjects, separate from the roughly 640-subject first cohort. Profiled with immunoSEQ multiplex PCR; TCRdb holds only in-frame clones, not every one. The sample yields some 250,000 clones, less than 95% seen once. General study results and limits: Published work reported that the classifier diagnosed cytomegalovirus status with high specificity and sensitivity.

This TCR derives from a woman aged 25 to 45 in good health and CMV-seronegative. Sequencing input: PBMCs.

The CDR3 spells CSVEGTGMGEQYF. The CDR3 nucleotides read TGCAGCGTTGAAGGGACAGGGATGGGCGAGCAGTACTTC. The rearrangement links TRBV29-1 to TRBJ2-7, with 8 bases lining up with TRBD1. The germline V gene encodes CDR1 SQVTM and CDR2 ANQGSEA. V shed 1 base and J 6 bases; nucleotides not matched to a gene: 5. CDR3 length: 13 residues.